This T cell receptor beta chain was identified during a study of T cells in Graves' hyperthyroidism and ophthalmopathy. Per the germline V gene, CDR1 is SGHKS and CDR2 is YYEKEE (reference sequence). V lost 5 bases to trimming and J lost 5 bases, with 16 bases between them. CDR3 length: 14 residues. RNA transcripts served as the template for amplifying TCR beta CDR3 regions. Carried out on the TCR CDR3, a first-round RT-PCR used the HTBI primer set. A single record per CDR3 protein comes from TCRdb applying MiXCR to the multiplex PCR reads. The table lists fewer than 350,000 distinct CDR3 sequences, 15% to 20% of them singletons.

The receptor's source is a woman aged 45-65 years with Graves' hyperthyroidism. The specimen sequenced was blood. The V gene is TRBV5-5, the J gene TRBJ1-2, with a possible D match to TRBD1 (5 bases). The CDR3 DNA sequence: TGTGCCAGCAGTTTGAGACAGTCCTCATATGGCTACACCTTC. This encodes CASSLRQSSYGYTF.